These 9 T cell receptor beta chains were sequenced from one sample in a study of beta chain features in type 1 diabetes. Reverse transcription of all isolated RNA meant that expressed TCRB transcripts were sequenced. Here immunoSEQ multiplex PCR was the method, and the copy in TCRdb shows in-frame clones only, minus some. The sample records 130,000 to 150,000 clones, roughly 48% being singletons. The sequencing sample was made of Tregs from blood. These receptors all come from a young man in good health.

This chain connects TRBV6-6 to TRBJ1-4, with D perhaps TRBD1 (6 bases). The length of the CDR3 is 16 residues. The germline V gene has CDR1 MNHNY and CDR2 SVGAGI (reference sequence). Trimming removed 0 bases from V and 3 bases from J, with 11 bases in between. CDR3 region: CASSYSRQAPNEKLFF. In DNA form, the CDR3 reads TGTGCCAGCAGTTACTCGAGACAGGCCCCTAATGAAAAACTGTTTTTT.

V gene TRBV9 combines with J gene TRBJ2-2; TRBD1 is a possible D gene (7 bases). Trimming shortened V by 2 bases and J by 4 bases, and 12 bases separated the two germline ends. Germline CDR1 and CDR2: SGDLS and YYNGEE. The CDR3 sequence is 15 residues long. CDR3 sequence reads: CASSVSGGSTGELFF. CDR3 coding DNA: TGTGCCAGCAGCGTCTCAGGGGGGAGCACCGGGGAGCTGTTTTTT.

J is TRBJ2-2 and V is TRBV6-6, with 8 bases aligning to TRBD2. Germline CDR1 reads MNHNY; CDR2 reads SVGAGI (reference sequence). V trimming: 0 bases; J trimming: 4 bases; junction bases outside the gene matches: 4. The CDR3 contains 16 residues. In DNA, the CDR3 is TGTGCCAGCAGTTACTCGAGGGGACTAGGCACCGGGGAGCTGTTTTTT. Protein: CASSYSRGLGTGELFF.

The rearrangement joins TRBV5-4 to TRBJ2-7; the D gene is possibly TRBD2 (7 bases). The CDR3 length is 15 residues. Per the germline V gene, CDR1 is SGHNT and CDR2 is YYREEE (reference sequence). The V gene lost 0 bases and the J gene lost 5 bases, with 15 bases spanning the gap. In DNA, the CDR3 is TGTGCCAGCAGCTTGGTGGGGGGGCTTATCCACGAGCAGTACTTC. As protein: CASSLVGGLIHEQYF.

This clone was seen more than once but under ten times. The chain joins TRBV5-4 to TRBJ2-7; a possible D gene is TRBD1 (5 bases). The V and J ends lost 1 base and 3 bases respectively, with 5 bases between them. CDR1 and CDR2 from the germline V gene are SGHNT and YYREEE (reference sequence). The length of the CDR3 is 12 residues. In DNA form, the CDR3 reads TGTGCCAGCAGCTTGACAGGCTACGAGCAGTACTTC. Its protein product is CASSLTGYEQYF.

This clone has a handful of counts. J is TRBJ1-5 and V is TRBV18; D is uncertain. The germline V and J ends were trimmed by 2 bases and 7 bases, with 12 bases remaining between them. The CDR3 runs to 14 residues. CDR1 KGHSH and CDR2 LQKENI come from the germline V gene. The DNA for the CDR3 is TGTGCCAGCTCACCAGGCGGGTACGAACAGCCCCAGCATTTT. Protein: CASSPGGYEQPQHF.

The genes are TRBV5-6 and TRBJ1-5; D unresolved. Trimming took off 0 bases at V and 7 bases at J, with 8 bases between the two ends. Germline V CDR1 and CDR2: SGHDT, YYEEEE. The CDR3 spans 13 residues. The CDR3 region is CASSLVGRQPQHF. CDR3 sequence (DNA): TGTGCCAGCAGCTTGGTCGGGAGGCAGCCCCAGCATTTT.

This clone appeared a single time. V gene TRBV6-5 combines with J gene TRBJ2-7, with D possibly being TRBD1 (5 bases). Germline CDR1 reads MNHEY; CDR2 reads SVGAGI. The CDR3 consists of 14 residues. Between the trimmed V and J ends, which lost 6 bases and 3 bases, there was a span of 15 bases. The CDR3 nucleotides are TGTGCCAGCAGCCTCCGGCAGGGTCGCTACGAGCAGTACTTC. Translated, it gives CASSLRQGRYEQYF.

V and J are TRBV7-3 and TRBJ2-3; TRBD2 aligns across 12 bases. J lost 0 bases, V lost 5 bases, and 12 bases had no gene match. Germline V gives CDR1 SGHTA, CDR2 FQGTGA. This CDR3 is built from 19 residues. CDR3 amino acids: CASSRRTSGMIPSTDTQYF. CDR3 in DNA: TGTGCCAGCAGCCGTAGGACTAGCGGGATGATCCCTAGCACAGATACGCAGTATTTT. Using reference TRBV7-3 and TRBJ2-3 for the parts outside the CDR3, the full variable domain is GAGVSQTPSNKVTEKGKYVELRCDPISGHTALYWYRQSLGQGPEFLIYFQGTGAADDSGLPNDRFFAVRPEGSVSTLKIQRTERGDSAVYLCASSRRTSGMIPSTDTQYFGPGTRLTVL.